This TCR beta chain came from a study of blood T cells in healthy people across ages. Primers used in a second PCR of about 7 to 12 cycles were a sample-barcoded 5' primer and a J-beta primer mix. One entry per CDR3 protein, called by TCRdb with MiXCR from the 5' RACE reads. Among 980,000 or so distinct CDR3 sequences listed, around 49% were seen once. Trimming took off 2 bases at V and 3 bases at J, with 11 bases between the two ends. The V gene's germline CDR1 is DFQATT and CDR2 SNEGSKA (reference sequence). The CDR3 loop spans 14 amino acids. Material: blood. V and J are TRBV20-1 and TRBJ2-1, with D possibly being TRBD2 (5 bases). This receptor was identified in a man younger than 40 in good health. CDR3: CSARLSRGYNEQFF. The CDR3 DNA follows: TGCAGTGCTAGACTCTCCCGGGGCTACAATGAGCAGTTCTTC.